Below are 15 T cell receptor beta chains sequenced from a single sample in a study of stem cell transplantation in POMP-related autoinflammatory disease. The method was immunoSEQ multiplex PCR; TCRdb's version includes in-frame clones alone and lacks a portion of them. The sample holds some 68,000 clones, roughly 88% seen once. Sequences were derived from CD4+ T cells from PBMCs, sampled after stem cell transplantation. The origin of the receptors is a human patient with POMP-related autoinflammation and immune dysregulation (PRAID). Some T cells may arise from the graft donor.

This chain uses TRBV10-2 with TRBJ1-5, with unresolved D. The CDR3 runs 14 residues. V lost 0 bases, J lost 3 bases, and 6 bases lay in between. CDR1 is WSHSY and CDR2 is SAAADI in the germline V gene. The CDR3 coding sequence is TGCGCCAGCAGTGAGTCGACGCTCAATCAGCCCCAGCATTTT. Protein product: CASSESTLNQPQHF.

The V and J genes are TRBV20-1 and TRBJ2-2; no definite D call. The CDR3 is made up of 14 amino acids. Trimming pared 3 bases from V and 4 bases from J, leaving 12 bases between. In germline, CDR1 is DFQATT, CDR2 SNEGSKA (reference sequence). CDR3 DNA: TGCAGTGCTAGTCTCGTCCAGGCCACCGGGGAGCTGTTTTTT. Its protein is CSASLVQATGELFF.

The chain recombines TRBV9 with TRBJ1-1; a weak D match, TRBD1 (6 bases). Germline lookup yields CDR1 SGDLS and CDR2 YYNGEE. The CDR3 consists of 14 residues. Trimming took off 4 bases at V and 0 bases at J, with 10 bases between the two ends. CDR3 in DNA: TGTGCCAGCAGCTCGGACAGTATGAACACTGAAGCTTTCTTT. This encodes CASSSDSMNTEAFF. Filled out from reference TRBV9 and TRBJ1-1, the complete variable domain reads DSGVTQTPKHLITATGQRVTLRCSPRSGDLSVYWYQQSLDQGLQFLIQYYNGEERAKGNILERFSAQQFPDLHSELNLSSLELGDSALYFCASSSDSMNTEAFFGQGTRLTVV.

This sequence joins TRBV7-9 and TRBJ2-5; D not certain. Germline V gene lookup returns CDR1 SEHNR and CDR2 FQNEAQ (reference sequence). V was trimmed by 6 bases and J by 0 bases, leaving 17 bases between them. CDR3 length: 16 amino acids. The CDR3 DNA reads TGTGCCAGCAGTTCTGGCTCCGATGTGTACCAAGAGACCCAGTACTTC. This gives the protein CASSSGSDVYQETQYF.

The V and J genes are TRBV10-2 and TRBJ1-4, with a tentative D call TRBD1 (6 bases). With 0 bases removed from V and 0 bases from J, the gap between germline ends came to 20 bases. Germline CDR1 reads WSHSY; CDR2 reads SAAADI. The CDR3 loop spans 20 amino acids. The DNA for the CDR3 is TGCGCCAGCAGTGAGTCAGGCGGGGGCTATCCTACTACAACTAATGAAAAACTGTTTTTT. This encodes CASSESGGGYPTTTNEKLFF.

The sample holds one count of this clone. The chain links TRBV7-8 to TRBJ1-1; D is unclear. The germline V gene encodes CDR1 SGHVS and CDR2 FQNEAQ. The CDR3 totals 14 residues. Trimming took off 2 bases at V and 3 bases at J, with 10 bases between the two ends. In DNA, the CDR3 is TGTGCCAGCAGCTTATCCCAGGCCTACACTGAAGCTTTCTTT. Its translation is CASSLSQAYTEAFF.

J is TRBJ1-6 and V is TRBV28; D is unclear. Germline V gene lookup returns CDR1 MDHEN and CDR2 SYDVKM. The CDR3 contains 14 residues. V dropped 3 bases and J dropped 6 bases, with 9 bases sitting between them. The CDR3 protein is CASSLTGVNSPLHF. CDR3 DNA: TGTGCCAGCAGTTTGACCGGGGTTAATTCACCCCTCCACTTT. Filled out from reference TRBV28 and TRBJ1-6, the complete variable domain reads DVKVTQSSRYLVKRTGEKVFLECVQDMDHENMFWYRQDPGLGLRLIYFSYDVKMKEKGDIPEGYSVSREKKERFSLILESASTNQTSMYLCASSLTGVNSPLHFGNGTRLTVT.

This rearrangement joins TRBV19 to TRBJ2-7; 8 bases are a match to TRBD1. V lost 4 bases to trimming and J lost 3 bases; unmatched junction nucleotides: 5. CDR3 length: 14 amino acids. The germline V gene encodes CDR1 LNHDA and CDR2 SQIVND (reference sequence). The CDR3: CASSTGTGLYEQYF. DNA of the CDR3: TGTGCCAGTAGTACGGGGACAGGTCTCTACGAGCAGTACTTC. The full variable domain, with the rest looked up from reference TRBV19 and TRBJ2-7, is DGGITQSPKYLFRKEGQNVTLSCEQNLNHDAMYWYRQDPGQGLRLIYYSQIVNDFQKGDIAEGYSVSREKKESFPLTVTSAQKNPTAFYLCASSTGTGLYEQYFGPGTRLTVT.

CDR3 in amino acids: CASSVTTGMTTFF. Here the CDR3 DNA reads TGTGCCAGCAGTGTTACGACAGGGATGACTACTTTCTTT. The rearrangement joins TRBV2 to TRBJ1-1, with 7 bases aligning to TRBD1. Trimming removed 4 bases from V and 12 bases from J; junction bases left unmatched: 11. Germline V gene data show CDR1 as SNHLY and CDR2 as FYNNEI. The CDR3 runs to 13 residues.

V is TRBV4-1 and J is TRBJ2-3; D is tentatively TRBD1 or TRBD2 (5 bases each). The CDR3 extends over 12 amino acids. The germline V gene encodes CDR1 MGHRA and CDR2 YSYEKL. Trimming left V 2 bases short and J 6 bases short, with 6 bases between. DNA of the CDR3: TGCGCCAGCAGCCAACGGGGCGATACGCAGTATTTT. It codes for CASSQRGDTQYF.

The chain is built from TRBV28 and TRBJ2-3; 9 bases line up with TRBD2. The CDR3 consists of 17 residues. V lost 1 base, J lost 1 base, and 6 bases stayed unmatched. CDR1 MDHEN and CDR2 SYDVKM come from the germline V gene. As DNA, the CDR3 is TGTGCCAGCAGTTTATTCGGCGGGAGGGGGGGCACAGATACGCAGTATTTT. Its protein is CASSLFGGRGGTDTQYF.

This chain joins TRBV5-1 and TRBJ1-6; D possibly corresponds to TRBD1 (5 bases). CDR1 and CDR2 (germline): SGHRS, YFSETQ. CDR3 length: 16 residues. The V end lost 0 bases, the J end lost 9 bases, and 16 bases lay between the germline ends. The CDR3 DNA follows: TGCGCCAGCAGCTTGGAGGGGTCCCAACGGGGTTCACCCCTCCACTTT. Encoded protein: CASSLEGSQRGSPLHF.

The chain carries TRBV28 and TRBJ2-7, with D unclear. Germline values: CDR1 MDHEN, CDR2 SYDVKM. Trimming shortened V by 2 bases and J by 2 bases, and 10 bases separated the two germline ends. The CDR3 is 14 residues long. CDR3 sequence (DNA): TGTGCCAGCAGTTTAGTGAATAGGGCCTACGAGCAGTACTTC. Translated, it gives CASSLVNRAYEQYF.

This chain links TRBV12-3 or TRBV12-4 with TRBJ1-1; D is unresolved. Trimming stripped 9 bases from V and 3 bases from J, with 8 bases between. CDR3 length: 11 residues. This CDR3 is CASQGYTEAFF. The CDR3 DNA reads TGTGCCAGTCAAGGATACACTGAAGCTTTCTTT.

The V gene is TRBV6-1, the J gene TRBJ1-5, with a tentative D call TRBD1 (5 bases). Germline V CDR1 and CDR2: MNHNS, SASEGT. Trimming took off 0 bases at V and 3 bases at J, with 9 bases between the two ends. This CDR3 contains 15 residues. DNA of the CDR3: TGTGCCAGCAGTGAAGCGGGGACGGACAATCAGCCCCAGCATTTT. Its protein is CASSEAGTDNQPQHF.